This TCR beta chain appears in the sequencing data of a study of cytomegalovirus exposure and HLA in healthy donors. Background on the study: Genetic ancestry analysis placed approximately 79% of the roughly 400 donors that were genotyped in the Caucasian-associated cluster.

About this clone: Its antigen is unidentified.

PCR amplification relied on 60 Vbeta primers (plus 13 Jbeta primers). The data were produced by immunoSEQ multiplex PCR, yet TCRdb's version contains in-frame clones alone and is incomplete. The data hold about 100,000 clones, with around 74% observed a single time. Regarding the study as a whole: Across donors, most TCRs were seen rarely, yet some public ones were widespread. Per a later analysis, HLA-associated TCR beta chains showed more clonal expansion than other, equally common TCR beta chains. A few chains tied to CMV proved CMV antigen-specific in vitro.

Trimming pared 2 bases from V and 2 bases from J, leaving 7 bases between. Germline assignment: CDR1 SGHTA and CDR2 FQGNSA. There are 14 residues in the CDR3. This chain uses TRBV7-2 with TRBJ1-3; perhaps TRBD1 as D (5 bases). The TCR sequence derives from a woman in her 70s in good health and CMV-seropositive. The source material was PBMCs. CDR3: CASSLQGAGNTIYF. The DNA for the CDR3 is TGTGCCAGCAGCTTACAGGGTGCTGGAAACACCATATATTTT.